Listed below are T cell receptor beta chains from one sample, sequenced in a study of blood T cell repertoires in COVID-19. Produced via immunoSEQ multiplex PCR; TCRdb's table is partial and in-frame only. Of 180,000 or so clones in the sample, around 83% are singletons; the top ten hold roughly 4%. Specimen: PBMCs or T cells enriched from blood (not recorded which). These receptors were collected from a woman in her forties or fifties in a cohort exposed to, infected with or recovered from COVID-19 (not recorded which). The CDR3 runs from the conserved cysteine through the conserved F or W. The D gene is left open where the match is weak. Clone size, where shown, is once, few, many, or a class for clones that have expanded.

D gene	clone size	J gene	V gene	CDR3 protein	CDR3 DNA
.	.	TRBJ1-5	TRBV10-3	CAISESGGGAHNQPQHF	TGTGCCATCAGTGAGTCTGGTGGAGGGGCCCACAATCAGCCCCAGCATTTT
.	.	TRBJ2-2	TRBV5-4	CASSRGWPYASEELFF	TGTGCCAGCAGTCGGGGGTGGCCATATGCGTCCGAGGAGCTGTTTTTT
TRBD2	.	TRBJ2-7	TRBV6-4	CASSEASGGYEQYF	TGTGCCAGCAGTGAGGCTAGCGGGGGCTACGAGCAGTACTTC
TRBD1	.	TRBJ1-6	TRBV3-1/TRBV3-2	CASSHGDRDNSPLHF	TGTGCCAGCAGCCACGGGGACAGGGATAATTCACCCCTCCACTTT
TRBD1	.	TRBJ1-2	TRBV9	CASSYLPTGIHGYTF	TGTGCCAGCAGCTACCTTCCGACAGGGATCCATGGCTACACCTTC
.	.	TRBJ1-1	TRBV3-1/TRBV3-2	CASSQGGRTEAFF	TGTGCCAGCAGCCAAGGGGGCAGGACTGAAGCTTTCTTT
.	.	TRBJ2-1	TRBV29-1	CSAGRGTEQFF	TGCAGCGCCGGTCGGGGAACGGAGCAGTTCTTC
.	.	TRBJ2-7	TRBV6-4	CASRLAPF	TGTGCCAGCAGACTAGCACCTTTC
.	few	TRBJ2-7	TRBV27	CASSSGSYEQYF	TGTGCCAGCAGTTCGGGTAGCTACGAGCAGTACTTC
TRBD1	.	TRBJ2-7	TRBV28	CASSSPGTGTYEQYF	TGTGCCAGCAGTTCTCCCGGGACAGGGACCTACGAGCAGTACTTC
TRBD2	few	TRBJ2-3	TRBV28	CASTSRRTSLGADTQYF	TGTGCCAGCACCTCTAGACGGACTAGTCTCGGCGCAGATACGCAGTATTTT
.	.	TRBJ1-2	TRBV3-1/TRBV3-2	CASSEIFGRGNGYTF	TGTGCCAGCAGTGAAATTTTTGGGAGGGGGAATGGCTACACCTTC
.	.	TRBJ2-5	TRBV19	CASSPRVAVGGETQYF	TGTGCCAGTAGTCCCCGCGTTGCGGTAGGGGGAGAGACCCAGTACTTC
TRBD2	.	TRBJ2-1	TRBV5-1	CASSLVSSGSQVNEQFF	TGCGCCAGCAGCTTGGTGTCTAGCGGGAGTCAGGTCAATGAGCAGTTCTTC
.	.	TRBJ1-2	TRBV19	CAPRSTDKQELYTF	TGTGCCCCACGCTCGACAGATAAACAGGAGTTATACACCTTC